Reported below is one TCR beta chain. The CDR3 length is 16 residues. The record originates from a study of control samples from healthy donors and cancer patients. Clones were read by immunoSEQ multiplex PCR, and TCRdb kept only the in-frame ones, dropping some. The sample yields 100,000 to 150,000 clones, around 90% seen once. Sequenced input: blood. This sequence joins TRBV21-1 and TRBJ2-1; TRBD2 was called by the table and not checked on the DNA. TRBV21-1 is a listed pseudogene. This clonotype originated in a man between 40 and 49 years old in good health. The CDR3 DNA reads as TGTGCCAGCAGCAAAGATTGCGGGGGGGCTAGGCATGAGCAGTTCTTC. It encodes CASSKDCGGARHEQFF.